This TCR beta chain was retrieved from a study of blood T cell repertoires in COVID-19. Study information: Samples taken during acute and convalescent COVID-19 were collected in the United States, Italy and Spain. T cells, B-cell-depleted T cells, or PBMCs provided the cDNA or gDNA that served as material.

This clone was counted only a few times. V was clipped by 3 bases and J by 1 base; unmatched bases: 13. Germline V gene sequence: CDR1 LGHNA, CDR2 YSLEER. The CDR3 is 18 residues long. Per the original methods: Amplified reference gene primers provided the basis for estimating nucleated cell counts. Using immunoSEQ multiplex PCR, the repertoire was profiled, and TCRdb retains in-frame clones only, with some absent. D and trimming were read from the DNA, whereas the V and J calls and clone size are those reported in that table. The sample carries 270,000 or so clones, roughly 85% recorded once. The genes are TRBV4-3 and TRBJ1-1; 8 positions match TRBD1. The source material was peripheral blood. This TCR was recovered from a woman younger than 30 with acute or convalescent COVID-19. CDR3 DNA sequence: TGCGCCAGCAGCCAGTACCACCAAACCGGGACAGGGAACACTGAAGCTTTCTTT. Translation gives CASSQYHQTGTGNTEAFF.